The 12 T cell receptor beta chains reported below all come from one sample, sequenced in a study of regulatory T cells in long-lasting Graves disease. For TCR beta, libraries came from iRepertoire HTBI primers and Arm-PCR of CDR3 regions. MiXCR, run by TCRdb on the multiplex PCR reads, gives a single entry per CDR3 protein. Among hundreds of thousands of distinct CDR3 sequences listed, around a fifth were seen once. Time point indicated: persistent/refractory GD, antithyroid drugs over 5 years with positive TRAb. The TCR library was prepared using RNA isolated from PBMCs. The sample in question was peripheral blood mononuclear cells (PBMCs), obtained when the disease was refractory, from a patient treated with antithyroid drugs. The receptors stem from a female donor with Graves disease.

The sample holds many counts of this clonotype. This chain links TRBV12-3 or TRBV12-4 with TRBJ2-7; 8 bases map to TRBD1. The V segment lost 0 bases and the J segment 2 bases; nucleotides outside the gene matches: 9. The CDR3 runs to 17 residues. CDR3 DNA: TGTGCCAGCAGTTTAGCGCTGGGCAGGGGGCGGCCCTACGAGCAGTACTTC. Translating it yields CASSLALGRGRPYEQYF.

This clonotype has more than one count but fewer than ten. The chain recombines TRBV12-5 with TRBJ1-1; TRBD1 is a possible D gene (6 bases). The length of the CDR3 is 14 residues. V lost 9 bases, J lost 5 bases, and 19 bases lay in between. Germline CDR1 is LGHNT and CDR2 is FRNRAP. CDR3 residues: CASSQGPGRTEAFF. The DNA for the CDR3 is TGTGCTAGCTCTCAGGGGCCGGGGAGAACTGAAGCTTTCTTT.

The sample holds a few counts of this clonotype. The chain uses TRBV10-3 and TRBJ1-1, with D perhaps TRBD1 (5 bases). CDR1 is ENHRY, CDR2 SYGVKD, per germline. V gave up 4 bases and J gave up 4 bases, with 10 bases separating them. The CDR3 is 13 amino acids. This CDR3 reads CAISARVGTEAFF. The DNA for the CDR3 is TGTGCCATCAGTGCCAGGGTCGGCACTGAAGCTTTCTTT.

This clonotype was counted many times. V gene TRBV28 combines with J gene TRBJ2-5; perhaps D is TRBD1 or TRBD2 (5 bases each). V lost 10 bases, J lost 2 bases, and 14 bases lay in between. Germline V gene lookup returns CDR1 MDHEN and CDR2 SYDVKM. The CDR3 sequence is 13 residues long. The CDR3 DNA reads TGTGCCATAATGAGGGGATATCAAGAGACCCAGTACTTC. Protein: CAIMRGYQETQYF. Based on the CDR3 plus reference TRBV28 and TRBJ2-5, the full variable domain is DVKVTQSSRYLVKRTGEKVFLECVQDMDHENMFWYRQDPGLGLRLIYFSYDVKMKEKGDIPEGYSVSREKKERFSLILESASTNQTSMYLCAIMRGYQETQYFGPGTRLLVL.

This clonotype was counted a few times. The chain joins TRBV18 to TRBJ1-6; D unclear. The germline V and J ends were trimmed by 2 bases and 6 bases, with 5 bases remaining between them. The length of the CDR3 is 13 residues. Germline loops: CDR1 KGHSH, CDR2 LQKENI. In DNA form, the CDR3 reads TGTGCCAGCTCACCAAACACTAATTCACCCCTCCACTTT. It is translated as CASSPNTNSPLHF.

The gene calls are TRBV6-5 and TRBJ2-7; 9 bases align to TRBD1. Trimming took 3 bases from V and 3 from J; bases not matched to a gene: 9. CDR3 size: 16 residues. Germline lookup yields CDR1 MNHEY and CDR2 SVGAGI. The CDR3 DNA reads TGTGCCAGCAGTTATGATATGGGGGACAGGGTCTACGAGCAGTACTTC. Protein sequence: CASSYDMGDRVYEQYF.

This clonotype has ten or more counts. The V call is TRBV28, the J call TRBJ1-4; the match to TRBD1 covers 7 bases. This CDR3 region has 14 residues. Looked up from germline, CDR1 is MDHEN and CDR2 is SYDVKM. With 10 bases clipped from V and 5 bases from J, the junction kept 10 bases outside the gene matches. CDR3 amino acids: CATRSPGQNEKLFF. The CDR3 DNA is TGTGCCACCCGATCACCGGGACAGAATGAAAAACTGTTTTTT. Full variable domain (outside the CDR3, taken from reference TRBV28 and TRBJ1-4): DVKVTQSSRYLVKRTGEKVFLECVQDMDHENMFWYRQDPGLGLRLIYFSYDVKMKEKGDIPEGYSVSREKKERFSLILESASTNQTSMYLCATRSPGQNEKLFFGSGTQLSVL.

The table lists this clonotype with many counts. The genes are TRBV6-1 and TRBJ1-5; 9 nucleotides agree with TRBD1. CDR3 length: 14 amino acids. Germline trimming cut 3 bases from V and 7 bases from J; bases unmatched to any gene: 4. The germline gives CDR1 MNHNS, CDR2 SASEGT. Here the CDR3 reads CASSDTGGRQPQHF. DNA for the CDR3: TGTGCCAGCAGTGACACAGGGGGCCGGCAGCCCCAGCATTTT.

This clonotype was detected only a few times. The genes are TRBV4-1 and TRBJ2-1; weak D call: TRBD2 (6 bases). The CDR3 has 13 amino acids. CDR1 and CDR2 from the germline V gene are MGHRA and YSYEKL. Trimming cost V 0 bases and J 9 bases, with 9 bases left between them. The CDR3 region is CASSQELAREQFF. DNA of the CDR3: TGCGCCAGCAGCCAAGAACTAGCTCGTGAGCAGTTCTTC.

In the case of this clonotype: With a much larger clone just one base away, this may be a read error. The conserved phenylalanine or tryptophan normally closing the CDR3 is absent here, so this likely arose from a read error. The chain has TRBV11-3 and TRBJ2-7; 7 bases are a match to TRBD2. V shed 5 bases and J 4 bases; nucleotides not matched to a gene: 17. Germline CDR1 reads SGHNT; CDR2 reads YENEEA. The CDR3 has 17 amino acids. The CDR3 nucleotides are TGTGCCAGCAGCCTAACCATTCGCCTAGCGGATCATTACGAGCAGTACCTC. This sequence encodes CASSLTIRLADHYEQYL.

This clonotype showed up just a few times. V and J are TRBV10-2 and TRBJ2-2, with 7 positions matching TRBD2. Trimming removed 1 base from V and 3 bases from J; junction bases left unmatched: 2. The CDR3 has 15 residues. Germline assignment: CDR1 WSHSY and CDR2 SAAADI. CDR3 sequence (DNA): TGCGCCAGCAGTGAGTTCCTAGCGGACACCGGGGAGCTGTTTTTT. This codes for CASSEFLADTGELFF.

This clonotype was seen repeatedly, ten times or more. The chain recombines TRBV7-8 with TRBJ2-7, with D perhaps assigned TRBD1 or TRBD2 (5 bases each). The CDR3 loop spans 14 amino acids. Germline CDR1 reads SGHVS; CDR2 reads FQNEAQ. V dropped 2 bases and J dropped 4 bases, with 12 bases sitting between them. This chain's CDR3 is CASSLNRDGYEQYF. In nucleotides, the CDR3 is TGTGCCAGCAGCTTAAACCGGGACGGATACGAGCAGTACTTC.